This T cell receptor (beta chain) is from a study of T cell responses to AZD1222 COVID-19 vaccine. The study's findings and limits: The CD4 TCRs associated with vaccination extended across spike and predominated at 160-218 and 743-854. Spike-specific TCR repertoires showed rising breadth and depth after two AZD1222 doses.

The CDR3 spans 15 residues. The V end was cut by 0 bases, the J end by 6 bases, with 15 bases between. CDR1 and CDR2 from the germline V gene are SGHKS and YYEKEE (reference sequence). Sequencing was performed with immunoSEQ multiplex PCR; in TCRdb, only in-frame clones are kept and a portion is missing. The sample contains approximately 100,000 clones, 80% to 90% of which appear only once. A word on this clone: Its specificity is not known.

Sequenced material: peripheral blood, taken 28 days after the second AZD1222 dose. The receptor's source is an adult who received the AZD1222 COVID-19 vaccine. This chain connects TRBV5-5 to TRBJ1-2; D gene unclear. The CDR3 sequence: CASSLEPGSSNGYTF. In nucleotides, the CDR3 is TGTGCCAGCAGCTTGGAACCGGGAAGCTCAAATGGCTACACCTTC.